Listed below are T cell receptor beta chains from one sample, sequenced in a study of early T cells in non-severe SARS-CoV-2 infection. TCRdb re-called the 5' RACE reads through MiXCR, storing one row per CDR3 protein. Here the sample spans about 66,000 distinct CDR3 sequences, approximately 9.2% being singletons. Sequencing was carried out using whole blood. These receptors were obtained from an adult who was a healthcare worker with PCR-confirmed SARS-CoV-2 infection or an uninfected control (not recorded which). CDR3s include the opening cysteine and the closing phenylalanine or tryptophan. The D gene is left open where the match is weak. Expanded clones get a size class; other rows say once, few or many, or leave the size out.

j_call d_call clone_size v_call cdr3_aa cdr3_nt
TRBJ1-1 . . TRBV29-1 CSVSVGGNTEAFF TGCAGCGTTTCGGTAGGAGGGAACACTGAAGCTTTCTTT
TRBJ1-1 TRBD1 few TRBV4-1 CASSQDEDREAFF TGCGCCAGCAGCCAAGATGAGGACAGGGAAGCTTTCTTT
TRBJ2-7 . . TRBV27 CASRGQPSGKQYF TGTGCCAGCAGAGGGCAGCCTTCTGGAAAGCAGTACTTC
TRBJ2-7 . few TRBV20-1 CSARPGVLEQYF TGCAGTGCTAGACCTGGGGTTTTGGAGCAGTACTTC
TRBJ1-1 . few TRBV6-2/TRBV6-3 CASTLRGKGAWYTEAFF TGTGCCAGCACCCTAAGGGGGAAGGGTGCTTGGTACACTGAAGCTTTCTTT
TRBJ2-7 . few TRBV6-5 CASRPQGSEQYF TGTGCCAGCAGGCCACAGGGAAGCGAGCAGTACTTC
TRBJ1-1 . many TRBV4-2 CASSQDRGRLNTEAFF TGTGCCAGCAGCCAAGATCGGGGCAGATTGAACACTGAAGCTTTCTTT
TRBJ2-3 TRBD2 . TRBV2 CATEPSLLLAGDSNTQYF TGTGCCACCGAACCCAGCCTACTCCTAGCGGGAGACTCAAATACGCAGTATTTT
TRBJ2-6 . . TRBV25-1 CASSDEGVSSGANVLTF TGTGCCAGCAGTGATGAGGGAGTCTCCTCTGGGGCCAACGTCCTGACTTTC
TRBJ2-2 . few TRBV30 CAWSGQRYTGELFF TGTGCCTGGAGTGGGCAGAGGTACACCGGGGAGCTGTTTTTT
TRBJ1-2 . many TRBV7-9 CASSLSFGYTF TGTGCCAGCAGCTTAAGCTTCGGCTACACCTTC
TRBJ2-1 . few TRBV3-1 CASSQEGSSAITYNEQFF TGTGCCAGCAGCCAAGAAGGGTCTAGCGCGATAACCTACAATGAGCAGTTCTTC
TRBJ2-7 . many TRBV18 CASSPGPSYEQYF TGTGCCAGCTCACCGGGTCCCTCCTACGAGCAGTACTTC
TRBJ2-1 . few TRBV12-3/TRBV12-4 CASSLAVVNNEQFF TGTGCCAGCAGTTTAGCGGTGGTGAACAATGAGCAGTTCTTC
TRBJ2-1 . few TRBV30 CAFDRSGGNEQFF TGTGCCTTCGACAGGTCTGGAGGTAATGAGCAGTTCTTC
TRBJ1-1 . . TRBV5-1 CASSLDPGLNTEAFF TGCGCCAGCAGCTTGGACCCAGGGCTGAACACTGAAGCTTTCTTT
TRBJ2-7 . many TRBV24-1 CATSGTDLYEQYF TGTGCCACCAGTGGGACTGACCTCTACGAGCAGTACTTC
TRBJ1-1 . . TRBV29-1 CSVDPERMNTEAFF TGCAGCGTTGACCCGGAACGGATGAACACTGAAGCTTTCTTT
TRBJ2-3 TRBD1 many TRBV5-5 CASSTGTGSGTDTQYF TGTGCCAGCAGCACCGGGACAGGTTCGGGCACAGATACGCAGTATTTT
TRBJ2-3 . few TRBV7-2 CASSLVRSTDTQYF TGTGCCAGCAGCTTAGTTCGGAGCACAGATACGCAGTATTTT
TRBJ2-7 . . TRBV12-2 CASRPPGRSRVLEQYF TGTGCAAGTCGCCCCCCCGGCAGGAGCCGGGTGCTCGAGCAGTACTTC
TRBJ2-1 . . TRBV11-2 CASSLQPLNEQFF TGTGCCAGCAGCTTACAGCCTCTCAATGAGCAGTTCTTC
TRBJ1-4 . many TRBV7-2 CASTITGEKLFF TGTGCCAGCACGATCACGGGGGAAAAACTGTTTTTT
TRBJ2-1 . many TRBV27 CASSLLGYNEQFF TGTGCCAGCAGTTTATTAGGGTACAATGAGCAGTTCTTC
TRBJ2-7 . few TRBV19 CASSIKGDRILSYEQYF TGTGCCAGTAGTATAAAGGGAGACAGGATCCTCTCCTACGAGCAGTACTTC
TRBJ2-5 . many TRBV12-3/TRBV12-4 CASSLQGSGTQYF TGTGCCAGCAGTTTGCAGGGGAGCGGGACCCAGTACTTC
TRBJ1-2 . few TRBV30 CAWRIIDGYTF TGTGCCTGGAGAATCATAGATGGCTACACCTTC
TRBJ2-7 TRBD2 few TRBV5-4 CASSLASGRGEQYF TGTGCCAGCAGCTTGGCCAGCGGGAGGGGGGAGCAGTACTTC
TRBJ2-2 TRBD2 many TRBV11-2 CASTPGASGTGELFF TGTGCCAGCACTCCGGGGGCTAGCGGGACCGGGGAGCTGTTTTTT
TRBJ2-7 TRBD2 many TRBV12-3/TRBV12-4 CASSLSGRAYEQYF TGTGCCAGCAGTTTAAGCGGGAGGGCCTACGAGCAGTACTTC
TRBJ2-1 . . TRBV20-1 CSARKNPNEQFF TGCAGTGCTAGGAAAAACCCCAATGAGCAGTTCTTC
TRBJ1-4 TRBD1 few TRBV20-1 CSARDSGQGEKLFF TGCAGTGCTAGAGATTCGGGACAGGGCGAAAAACTGTTTTTT
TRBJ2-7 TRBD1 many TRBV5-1 CASSVEGTGSHEQYF TGCGCCAGCAGCGTAGAAGGGACAGGGTCCCACGAGCAGTACTTC
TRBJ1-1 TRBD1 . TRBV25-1 CASSPNTGGDTEAFF TGTGCCAGCAGTCCGAACACAGGGGGGGACACTGAAGCTTTCTTT
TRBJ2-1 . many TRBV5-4 CASSSGGLYNEQFF TGTGCCAGCAGCTCGGGCGGACTCTACAATGAGCAGTTCTTC
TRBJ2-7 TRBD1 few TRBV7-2 CASSPYRDRVYEQYF TGTGCCAGCAGCCCATACCGGGACAGGGTCTACGAGCAGTACTTC
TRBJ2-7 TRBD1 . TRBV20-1 CSATPGGAGEQYF TGCAGTGCGACCCCAGGGGGCGCCGGCGAGCAGTACTTC
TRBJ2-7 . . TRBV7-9 CASSPAAYEGQYF TGTGCCAGCAGCCCAGCGGCCTACGAAGGGCAGTACTTC
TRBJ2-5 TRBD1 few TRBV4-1 CASSQVTGEIETQYF TGCGCCAGCAGCCAAGTCACAGGGGAGATCGAGACCCAGTACTTC
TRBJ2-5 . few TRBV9 CASSPRTALSETQYF TGTGCCAGCAGCCCCAGGACTGCCCTTTCGGAGACCCAGTACTTC
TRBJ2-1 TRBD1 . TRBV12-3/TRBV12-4 CSSSHGDSLGNEQFF TGTTCCAGCAGCCACGGGGACAGCCTGGGGAATGAGCAGTTCTTC
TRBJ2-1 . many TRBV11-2 CASSGKGGNEQFF TGTGCCAGCAGCGGAAAAGGGGGCAATGAGCAGTTCTTC
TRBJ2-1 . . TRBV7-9 CASSLGQGSGGHEQFF TGTGCCAGCAGCTTGGGCCAGGGAAGTGGAGGCCATGAGCAGTTCTTC
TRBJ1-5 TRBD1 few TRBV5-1 CASSWTGGNQPQHF TGCGCCAGCAGCTGGACAGGGGGCAATCAGCCCCAGCATTTT
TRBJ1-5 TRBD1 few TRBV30 CAWDRDQNQPQHF TGTGCCTGGGACAGGGACCAAAATCAGCCCCAGCATTTT
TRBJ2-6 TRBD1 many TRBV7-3 CASSLTPPGQGPVLTF TGTGCCAGCAGCTTAACTCCTCCGGGACAGGGCCCCGTCCTGACTTTC
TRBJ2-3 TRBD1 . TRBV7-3 CASSPRQGLTDTQYF TGTGCCAGCAGCCCCCGACAGGGCCTCACAGATACGCAGTATTTT
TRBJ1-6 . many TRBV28 CASSSVYNSPLHF TGTGCCAGCAGTTCGGTCTATAATTCACCCCTCCACTTT
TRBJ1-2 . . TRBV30 CAWGPGVPGYTF TGTGCCTGGGGCCCAGGGGTCCCTGGCTACACCTTC
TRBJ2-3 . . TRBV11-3 CASSLEMGEGADTQYF TGTGCCAGCAGCTTAGAGATGGGAGAAGGGGCAGATACGCAGTATTTT